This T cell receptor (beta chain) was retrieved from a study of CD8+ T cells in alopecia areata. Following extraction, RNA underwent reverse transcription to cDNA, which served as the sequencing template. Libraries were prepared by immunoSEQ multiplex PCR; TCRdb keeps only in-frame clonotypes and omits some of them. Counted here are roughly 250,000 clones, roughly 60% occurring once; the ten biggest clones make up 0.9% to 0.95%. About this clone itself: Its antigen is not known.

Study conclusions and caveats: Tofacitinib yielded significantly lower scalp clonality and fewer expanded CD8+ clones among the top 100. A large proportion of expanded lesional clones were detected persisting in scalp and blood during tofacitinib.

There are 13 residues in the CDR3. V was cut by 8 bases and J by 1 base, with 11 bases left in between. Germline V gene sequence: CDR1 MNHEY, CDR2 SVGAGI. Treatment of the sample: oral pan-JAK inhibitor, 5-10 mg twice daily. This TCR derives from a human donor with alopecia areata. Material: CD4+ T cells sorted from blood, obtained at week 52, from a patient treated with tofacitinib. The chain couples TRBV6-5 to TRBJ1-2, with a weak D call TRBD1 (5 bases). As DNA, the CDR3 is TGTGCCAGCCGACAGATTAATAACTATGGCTACACCTTC. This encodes CASRQINNYGYTF.